Described below is a single T cell receptor (beta chain) sequence and its context. The specificity of this receptor is unknown. Base qualities are not provided; no much larger clone lies one nucleotide away. The sample is drawn from a study of T cells in Graves' hyperthyroidism and ophthalmopathy (dated by TCRdb to about 2019). With respect to the entire study: Peripheral blood samples were taken at initial diagnosis, before any treatment was given. TCR Vbeta CDR3 sequencing of roughly 140 peripheral blood samples (over 40 ophthalmopathy, under 80 hyperthyroidism and 17 progressor patients) is reported in the paper. A discovery cohort of approximately 97 patients, roughly 40 with Graves' ophthalmopathy and roughly 59 with stable Graves' hyperthyroidism, was used to find distinguishing TCR V-J signatures. The study also compared thyroid tissue and blood T-cell repertoires from roughly 6 Graves' hyperthyroidism patients. The 100 discovery patients were randomly split 7:3 into training and test sets. Once sampling was done, hyperthyroidism patients were given methimazole at a starting dose of 30 mg daily, whereas ophthalmopathy patients were given high-dose intravenous methylprednisolone. An independent validation cohort of around 19 hyperthyroidism patients and 17 patients who later progressed to ophthalmopathy tested prospective prediction of ophthalmopathy.

Amplification of TCR beta CDR3 regions was carried out from RNA transcripts. The TCR CDR3 was subjected to a first round of RT-PCR using the HTBI primer set and the Qiagen OneStep RT-PCR kit. The libraries were constructed in a second round of multiplex PCR and then size-selected and purified. The libraries were sequenced on an Illumina HiSeq2000 using paired-end 100 bp reads. Concerning the study's data processing: SOAPnuke was used to process the raw data, removing reads that contained adapters or uncalled bases, had a mean Phred below 15, or lacked an exact match to the constant primer or identifier. High-quality paired reads were merged using COPE v1.2.5, and each unique nucleotide sequence was defined as a clonotype. Clonotypes were aligned to IMGT TRBV, TRBD and TRBJ reference segments using MiTCR v1.1. Analysis was restricted to V-J combinations with a frequency above 0.0001, which covered 99% to 99.2% of repertoires. The TCS score was defined as the ratio of F50 (clonal expansion) to E x V (chaos), calculated using BLOSUM62-based TCRdist between CDR3 peptides within each V-J. Welch's t-statistics and random forest reduced fewer than 600 V-J features to some 14, which were used in a naive Bayes classifier (R e1071). TCRdb trimmed the raw reads at Q25, called clones with MiXCR and kept productive beta chains. Here each entry gathers all rows of one CDR3 protein and keeps the most common genes and DNA. Here the V and J calls rest on TCRdb's processing, not on the authors' analysis. This sample lists hundreds of thousands of distinct CDR3 sequences; almost 25% were detected once. The top ten clonotypes cover around 32% of the sample.

Results the study describes overall, beyond this receptor: Blood samples also contained most of the expanded thyroid clonotypes (frequency above 0.001), which suggests that blood repertoires may reflect thyroid immune responses. No statistical method was used to set the sample size in advance, and investigators knew the group allocation. A 13 V-J signature model separated ophthalmopathy from stable hyperthyroidism, with 87.88% sensitivity and roughly 84% specificity in cross-validation and 80%/75% in testing. In validation, progression to ophthalmopathy was predicted by the model with more than 65% sensitivity and 72% to 80% specificity, a median of roughly 6.4 months before onset.

Ophthalmopathy patients had moderately to severely active disease, with a Clinical Activity Score of 3 or more, a NOSPECS grade of 4 or more, and a disease duration of less than 3 months. Patients with uncontrolled infections, other autoimmune diseases, pregnancy or lactation were excluded. Diagnoses were based on clinical symptoms, serum thyroxine and TRAb, thyroid ultrasound and orbital computed tomography. Ficoll-Paque density gradient centrifugation was used to isolate PBMCs from approximately 10 ml of fresh peripheral blood. Trizol reagent was used to extract total RNA, and RNA quality was then checked on an Agilent 2100 Bioanalyzer. The cysteine opens and the phenylalanine closes a CDR3 of 14 amino acids. Kept here is only the CDR3 DNA, which spans 42 bases and is read in frame from base 1. According to the germline V gene, CDR1 reads MDHEN and CDR2 reads SYDVKM. V is reduced by 4 bases and J by 3 bases, leaving a spacing of 13 bases between them.

The sequence links TRBV28 to TRBJ2-7; the D gene remains uncertain. Sequencing was performed on blood. The sequence was obtained from a middle-aged woman with Graves' ophthalmopathy. The DNA is TGTGCCAGCAGTTCACATGGAACGTACTACGAGCAGTACTTC. Its amino acids are CASSSHGTYYEQYF.